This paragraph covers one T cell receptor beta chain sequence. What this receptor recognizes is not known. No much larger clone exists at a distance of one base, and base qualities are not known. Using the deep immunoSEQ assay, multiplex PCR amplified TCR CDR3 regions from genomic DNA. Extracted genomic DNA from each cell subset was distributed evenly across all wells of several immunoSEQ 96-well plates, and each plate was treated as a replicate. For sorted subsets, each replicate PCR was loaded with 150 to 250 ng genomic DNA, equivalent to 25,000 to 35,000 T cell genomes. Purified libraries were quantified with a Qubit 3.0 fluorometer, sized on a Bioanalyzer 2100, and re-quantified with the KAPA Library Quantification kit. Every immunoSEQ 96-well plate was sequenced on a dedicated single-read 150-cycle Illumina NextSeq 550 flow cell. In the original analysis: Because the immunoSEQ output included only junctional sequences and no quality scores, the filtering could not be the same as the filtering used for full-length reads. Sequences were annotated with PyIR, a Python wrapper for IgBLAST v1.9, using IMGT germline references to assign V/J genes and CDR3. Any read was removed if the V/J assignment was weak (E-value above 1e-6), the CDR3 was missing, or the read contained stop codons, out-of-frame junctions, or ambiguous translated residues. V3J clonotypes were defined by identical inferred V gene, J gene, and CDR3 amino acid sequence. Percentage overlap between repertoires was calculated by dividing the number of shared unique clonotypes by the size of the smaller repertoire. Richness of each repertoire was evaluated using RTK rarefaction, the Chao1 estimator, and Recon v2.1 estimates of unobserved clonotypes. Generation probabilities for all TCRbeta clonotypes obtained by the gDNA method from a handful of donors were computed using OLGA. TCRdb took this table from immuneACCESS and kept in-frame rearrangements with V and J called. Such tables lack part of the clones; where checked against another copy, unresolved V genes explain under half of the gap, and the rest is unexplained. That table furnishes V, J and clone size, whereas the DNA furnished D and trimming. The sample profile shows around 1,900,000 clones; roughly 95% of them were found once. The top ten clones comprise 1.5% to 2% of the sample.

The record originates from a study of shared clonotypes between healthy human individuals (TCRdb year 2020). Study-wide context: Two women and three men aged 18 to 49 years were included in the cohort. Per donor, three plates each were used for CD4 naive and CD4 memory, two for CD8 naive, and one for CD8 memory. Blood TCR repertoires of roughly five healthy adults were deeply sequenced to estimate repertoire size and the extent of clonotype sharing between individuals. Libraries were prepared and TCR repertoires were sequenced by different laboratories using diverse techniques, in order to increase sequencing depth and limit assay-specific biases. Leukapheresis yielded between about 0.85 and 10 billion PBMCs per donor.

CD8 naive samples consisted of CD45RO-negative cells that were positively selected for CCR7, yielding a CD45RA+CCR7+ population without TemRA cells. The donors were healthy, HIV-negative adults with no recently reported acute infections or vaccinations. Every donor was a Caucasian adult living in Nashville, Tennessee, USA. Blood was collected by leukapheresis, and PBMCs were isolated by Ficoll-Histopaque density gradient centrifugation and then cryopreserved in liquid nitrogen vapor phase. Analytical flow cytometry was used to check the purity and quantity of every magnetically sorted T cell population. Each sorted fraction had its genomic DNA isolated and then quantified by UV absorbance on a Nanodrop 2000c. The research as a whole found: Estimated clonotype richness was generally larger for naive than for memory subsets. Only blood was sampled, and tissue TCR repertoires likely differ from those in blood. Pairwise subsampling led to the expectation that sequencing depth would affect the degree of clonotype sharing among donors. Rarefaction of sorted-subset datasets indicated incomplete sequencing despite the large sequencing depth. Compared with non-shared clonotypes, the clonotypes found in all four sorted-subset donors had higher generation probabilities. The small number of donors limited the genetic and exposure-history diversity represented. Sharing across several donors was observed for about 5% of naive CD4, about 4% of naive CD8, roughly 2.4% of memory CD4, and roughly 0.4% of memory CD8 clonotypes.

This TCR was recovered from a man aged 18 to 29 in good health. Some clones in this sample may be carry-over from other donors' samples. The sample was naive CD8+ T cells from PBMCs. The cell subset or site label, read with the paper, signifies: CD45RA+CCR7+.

The base sequence is TGTGCCAGCAGCAGACCCGGGCCAGCATACTCCTACGAGCAGTACTTC. Its coded protein is CASSRPGPAYSYEQYF. Recombination joined TRBV5-4 with TRBJ2-5; the D gene is not confidently resolved. The J call is doubtful: the DNA matches TRBJ2-7 better. The CDR3 holds 16 amino acids from the cysteine to the phenylalanine. Only the CDR3 part of the read is kept: 48 bases, read in frame from the first base. Via the germline V gene (reference sequence), CDR1 is SGHNT and CDR2 YYREEE.